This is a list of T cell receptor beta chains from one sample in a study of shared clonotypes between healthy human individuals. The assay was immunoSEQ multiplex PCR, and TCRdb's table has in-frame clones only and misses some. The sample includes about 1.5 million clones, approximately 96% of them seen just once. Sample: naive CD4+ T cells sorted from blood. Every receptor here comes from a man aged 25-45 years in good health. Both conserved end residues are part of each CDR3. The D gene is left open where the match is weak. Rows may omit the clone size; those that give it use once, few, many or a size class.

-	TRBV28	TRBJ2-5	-	CASSFRETQYF	TGTGCCAGCAGTTTCAGGGAGACCCAGTACTTC
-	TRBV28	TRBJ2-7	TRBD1	CASSLYRGIYEQYF	TGTGCCAGCAGTTTATACAGGGGGATCTACGAGCAGTACTTC
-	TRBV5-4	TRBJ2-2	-	CASSLDANTGELFF	TGTGCCAGCAGCTTAGATGCGAACACCGGGGAGCTGTTTTTT
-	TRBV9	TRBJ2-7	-	CASSASQIAEAYEQYF	TGTGCCAGCAGCGCGAGCCAAATAGCGGAAGCCTACGAGCAGTACTTC
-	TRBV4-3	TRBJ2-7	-	CASSPSEQYF	TGCGCCAGCAGCCCGAGCGAGCAGTACTTC
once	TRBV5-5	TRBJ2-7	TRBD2	CASSRRERESEQYF	TGTGCCAGCAGCCGTAGGGAGCGGGAGTCCGAGCAGTACTTC
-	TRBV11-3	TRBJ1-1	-	CASSLGRDTEAFF	TGTGCCAGCAGCCTAGGACGCGACACTGAAGCTTTCTTT
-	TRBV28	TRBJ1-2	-	CASSGAGAATLMDGYTF	TGTGCCAGCAGTGGTGCAGGGGCAGCGACGTTAATGGATGGCTACACCTTC
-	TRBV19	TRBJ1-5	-	CASNRGGARQPQHF	TGTGCCAGTAACCGCGGGGGGGCCCGCCAGCCCCAGCATTTT
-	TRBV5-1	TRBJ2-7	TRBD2	CASSPGTSDYEQYF	TGCGCCAGCAGCCCGGGGACTAGCGATTACGAGCAGTACTTC
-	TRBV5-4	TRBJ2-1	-	CASSGDPTANEQFF	TGTGCCAGCAGCGGGGACCCCACAGCCAATGAGCAGTTCTTC
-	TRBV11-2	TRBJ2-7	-	CASRAGTHEQYF	TGTGCCAGCAGGGCCGGGACCCACGAGCAGTACTTC
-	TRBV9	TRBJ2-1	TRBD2	CASSVASGRPFF	TGTGCCAGCAGCGTCGCTAGCGGGAGGCCGTTCTTC
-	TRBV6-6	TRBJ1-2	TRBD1	CASGRTGVNYGYTF	TGTGCCAGCGGTAGGACAGGGGTGAACTATGGCTACACCTTC
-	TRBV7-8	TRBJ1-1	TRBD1	CASTHWGTGVFAEAFF	TGTGCCAGCACCCATTGGGGGACAGGGGTCTTCGCTGAAGCTTTCTTT
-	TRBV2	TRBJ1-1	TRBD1	CASRDRGDEAFF	TGTGCCAGCCGGGACAGGGGGGATGAAGCTTTCTTT
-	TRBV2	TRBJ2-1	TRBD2	CASSGSAGGPYNEQFF	TGTGCCAGCAGTGGCTCGGCGGGAGGCCCCTACAATGAGCAGTTCTTC
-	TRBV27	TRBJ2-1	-	CASSFRQAYNEQFF	TGTGCCAGCAGTTTTAGACAGGCATACAATGAGCAGTTCTTC
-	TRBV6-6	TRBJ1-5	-	CASSQPRGRNQPQHF	TGTGCCAGCAGCCAGCCAAGAGGGAGGAATCAGCCCCAGCATTTT
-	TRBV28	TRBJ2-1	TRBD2	CASSVGLAGSYNEQFF	TGTGCCAGCAGTGTGGGACTAGCGGGCTCCTACAATGAGCAGTTCTTC
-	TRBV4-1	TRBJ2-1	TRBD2	CASSQLLAGGRLSYNEQFF	TGCGCCAGCAGCCAATTATTAGCGGGAGGCCGTCTCTCCTACAATGAGCAGTTCTTC
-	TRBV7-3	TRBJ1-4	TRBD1	CASSPNRGAFHEKLFF	TGTGCCAGCAGCCCAAACAGGGGCGCGTTCCATGAAAAACTGTTTTTT
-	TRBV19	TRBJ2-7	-	CASGNRDPPYEQYF	TGTGCCAGTGGAAACAGGGACCCCCCCTACGAGCAGTACTTC
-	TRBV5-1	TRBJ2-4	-	CASSLEHGGIQYF	TGCGCCAGCAGCTTGGAGCACGGAGGCATTCAGTACTTC
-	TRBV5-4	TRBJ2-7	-	CASSSPESYEQYF	TGTGCCAGCAGCTCCCCCGAGTCCTACGAGCAGTACTTC
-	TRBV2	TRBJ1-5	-	CASREVPNQPQHF	TGTGCCAGCAGGGAGGTCCCGAATCAGCCCCAGCATTTT
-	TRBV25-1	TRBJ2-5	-	CASSEYAGAGETQYF	TGTGCCAGCAGTGAATATGCAGGGGCGGGAGAGACCCAGTACTTC
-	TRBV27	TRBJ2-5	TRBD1	CASSYINRLGTVQETQYF	TGTGCCAGCAGTTACATAAACAGATTAGGGACAGTACAAGAGACCCAGTACTTC
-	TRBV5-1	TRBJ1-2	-	CASSLAGTGGYTF	TGCGCCAGCAGCTTGGCAGGGACTGGTGGCTACACCTTC
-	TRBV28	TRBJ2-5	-	CASSFSVGETQYF	TGTGCCAGCAGTTTCTCGGTTGGGGAGACCCAGTACTTC
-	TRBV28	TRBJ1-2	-	CASTERRGLYGYTF	TGTGCCAGCACCGAGCGTCGGGGGTTATATGGCTACACCTTC
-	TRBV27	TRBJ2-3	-	CASSTLKGVGADTQYF	TGTGCCAGCAGTACCCTGAAGGGAGTGGGGGCAGATACGCAGTATTTT
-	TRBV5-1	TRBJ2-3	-	CASSSGAGGSSTDTQYF	TGCGCCAGCAGCTCGGGCGCCGGGGGTTCTAGCACAGATACGCAGTATTTT
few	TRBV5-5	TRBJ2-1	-	CASSSTTPLSYNEQFF	TGTGCCAGCAGCTCCACAACACCCCTCTCCTACAATGAGCAGTTCTTC
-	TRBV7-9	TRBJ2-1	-	CASSLVAGAPEQFF	TGTGCCAGCAGCTTAGTGGCGGGTGCCCCTGAGCAGTTCTTC
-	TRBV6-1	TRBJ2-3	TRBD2	CASSEVLAVRDTQYF	TGTGCCAGCAGTGAAGTACTAGCGGTTAGGGATACGCAGTATTTT
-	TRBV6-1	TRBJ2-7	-	CASRGTYEQYF	TGTGCCAGCAGGGGTACCTACGAGCAGTACTTC
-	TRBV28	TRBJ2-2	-	CASSRGAPTGELFF	TGTGCCAGCAGTCGGGGGGCGCCGACCGGGGAGCTGTTTTTT
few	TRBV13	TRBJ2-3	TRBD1	CASSVRRGTGSGSQYF	TGTGCCAGCAGCGTACGAAGAGGGACAGGGTCAGGGTCTCAGTATTTT
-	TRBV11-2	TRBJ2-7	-	CASASSYEQYF	TGTGCCAGCGCTAGCTCCTACGAGCAGTACTTC
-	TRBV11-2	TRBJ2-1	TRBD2	CASSSTSGSAGEQFF	TGTGCCAGCAGCTCGACTAGCGGGAGCGCTGGCGAGCAGTTCTTC
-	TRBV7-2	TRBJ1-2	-	CASNRYGVTGGYTF	TGTGCCAGCAACCGGTACGGGGTTACCGGTGGCTACACCTTC
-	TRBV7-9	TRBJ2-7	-	CASSLQGTSYEQYF	TGTGCCAGCAGCTTACAGGGTACTAGCTACGAGCAGTACTTC
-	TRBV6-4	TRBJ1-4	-	CASSKSGTPNEKLFF	TGTGCCAGCAGTAAGAGCGGGACTCCTAATGAAAAACTGTTTTTT